What follows are 12 T cell receptor beta chains derived from one specimen sequenced in a study of blood T cells in healthy people across ages (dated by TCRdb to the mid-2010s). Receptors were amplified or captured by 5' RACE. The run used an Illumina HiSeq 2500. A second about 7 to 12 cycle PCR used a sample-barcoded 5' primer and a J-beta primer mix. The public reads were run again by TCRdb, first through fastp at Q25 and then through MiXCR, and only productive beta chains were kept. Entries are consolidated by CDR3 protein sequence, retaining the most common genes and DNA. Present in this sample are approximately 1.5 million distinct CDR3 sequences, about 32% of which were seen just once. Jointly, the top ten make up about 11% of the sample. What was sequenced was blood. These TCRs come from a woman in her twenties or thirties in good health.

V usage is TRBV5-5 and J usage is TRBJ2-1; 7 positions agree with TRBD2. Germline V lookup: CDR1 SGHKS, CDR2 YYEKEE (reference sequence). The V gene end was trimmed by 2 bases and the J gene end by 10 bases; junction bases not matched to a gene: 15. This CDR3 contains 16 residues. This chain's CDR3 is CASSFGRRERRSEQFF. In nucleotides, the CDR3 is TGTGCCAGCAGCTTCGGGAGGAGGGAGAGAAGGTCCGAGCAGTTCTTC.

To note about this clonotype: A single base separates this from a much larger clone, so it may be a read error. The genes are TRBV10-3 and TRBJ2-7; TRBD1 agrees at 8 bases. CDR1 is ENHRY, CDR2 SYGVKD, per germline. This CDR3 has 15 residues. The CDR3 DNA reads as TGTGCCATCAGTGAGTCGGGACAGGTCTCCTGCGAGCAGTACTTC. This codes for CAISESGQVSCEQYF.

CDR3: CASSQPTEPWYF. The CDR3 DNA is TGTGCCAGCAGCCAACCCACGGAGCCTTGGTACTTC. This chain joins TRBV7-2 and TRBJ2-5; D uncertain. The CDR3 is made up of 12 amino acids. V lost 5 bases and J lost 13, with 17 bases in between. CDR1 SGHTA and CDR2 FQGNSA come from the germline V gene.

CDR3 in DNA: TGTGCCAGCAGCCAAGTGGCAGGAGGAGAAGCTTTCTTT. It translates to CASSQVAGGEAFF. The chain links TRBV3-1 to TRBJ1-1; D gene unclear. The V gene's germline CDR1 is LGHDT and CDR2 YNNKEL (reference sequence). V was clipped by 1 base and J by 8 bases, with 11 bases between them. This CDR3 spans 13 amino acids.

This chain joins TRBV4-1 and TRBJ2-3; 14 positions match TRBD2. Germline CDR1 is MGHRA and CDR2 is YSYEKL. V lost 0 bases to trimming and J lost 8 bases; unmatched junction nucleotides: 1. The CDR3 runs 15 residues. The CDR3 region is CASSQEGTSGSTQYF. The CDR3 nucleotides are TGCGCCAGCAGCCAAGAGGGGACTAGCGGGAGTACGCAGTATTTT.

The rearrangement uses TRBV29-1 and TRBJ2-7, with TRBD2 matching 11 bases. V lost 2 bases, J lost 11 bases, and 8 bases stayed unmatched. Germline loops: CDR1 SQVTM, CDR2 ANQGSEA. This CDR3 region has 13 residues. This chain's CDR3 is CSVESSGGLGKYF. CDR3 in DNA: TGCAGCGTTGAATCTAGCGGGGGGCTCGGAAAGTACTTC.

This chain links TRBV9 with TRBJ1-4; a possible D gene is TRBD1 (5 bases). Germline CDR1 reads SGDLS; CDR2 reads YYNGEE. This CDR3 comprises 16 residues. Trimming shortened V by 2 bases and J by 5 bases, and 16 bases separated the two germline ends. The CDR3, as DNA: TGTGCCAGCAGCGTTGACCCGGGACCGAAGAATGAAAAACTGTTTTTT. Protein sequence: CASSVDPGPKNEKLFF. Supplemented by reference TRBV9 and TRBJ1-4, the full variable domain reads DSGVTQTPKHLITATGQRVTLRCSPRSGDLSVYWYQQSLDQGLQFLIQYYNGEERAKGNILERFSAQQFPDLHSELNLSSLELGDSALYFCASSVDPGPKNEKLFFGSGTQLSVL.

This chain connects TRBV27 to TRBJ1-1; perhaps TRBD1 as D (5 bases). The CDR3 consists of 13 residues. V lost 3 bases and J lost 9, with 14 bases in between. Germline CDR1 is MNHEY and CDR2 is SMNVEV (reference sequence). The CDR3 reads CASSLGRGSKAFF. DNA for the CDR3: TGTGCCAGCAGTTTGGGGCGGGGCTCGAAAGCTTTCTTT.

This chain links TRBV12-3 or TRBV12-4 with TRBJ1-2; TRBD1 matches at 9 bases. V gave up 10 bases and J gave up 9 bases; unmatched junction bases: 15. The CDR3 is 14 amino acids. In nucleotides, the CDR3 is TGTGCCACCCAGGACGGGACAGGGAGCGCTAGCTACACCTTC. It specifies CATQDGTGSASYTF.

CDR3 bases: TGTGCCAGCAGCTTAGGTGTCGGGGGGGCGAATGAGCAGTTCTTC. It yields the protein CASSLGVGGANEQFF. The V call is TRBV7-3, the J call TRBJ2-1; 8 bases align to TRBD2. The trim removed 2 bases at V and 7 bases at J, leaving 7 bases unmatched. Germline CDR1 SGHTA, CDR2 FQGTGA. The CDR3 runs 15 residues.

V gene TRBV10-3 combines with J gene TRBJ2-3; D is undetermined. Germline values: CDR1 ENHRY, CDR2 SYGVKD. The CDR3 spans 14 residues. V was clipped by 4 bases and J by 4 bases, with 12 bases between them. CDR3 region: CAISVRIPSDTQYF. As DNA, the CDR3 is TGTGCCATCAGTGTAAGAATCCCCTCAGATACGCAGTATTTT.

Notes on this clonotype: With a much larger clone just one base away, this may be a read error. The genes are TRBV29-1 and TRBJ2-3; D ambiguous. CDR1 and CDR2 from the germline V gene are SQVTM and ANQGSEA. The CDR3 has 14 residues. The CDR3 loop reads CSVRPGSSTDPQYF. Written as DNA, the CDR3 is TGCAGCGTACGACCAGGTAGTAGCACAGATCCGCAGTATTTT.